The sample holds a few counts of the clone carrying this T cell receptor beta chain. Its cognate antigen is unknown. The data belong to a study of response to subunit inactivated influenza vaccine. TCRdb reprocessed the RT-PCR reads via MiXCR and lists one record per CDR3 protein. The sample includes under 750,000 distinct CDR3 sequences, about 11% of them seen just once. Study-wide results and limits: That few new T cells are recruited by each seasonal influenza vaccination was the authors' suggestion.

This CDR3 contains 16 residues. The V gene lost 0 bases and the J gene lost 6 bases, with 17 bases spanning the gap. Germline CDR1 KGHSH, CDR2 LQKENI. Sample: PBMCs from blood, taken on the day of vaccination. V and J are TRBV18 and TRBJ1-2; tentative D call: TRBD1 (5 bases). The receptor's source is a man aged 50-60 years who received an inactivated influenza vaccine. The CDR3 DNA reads TGTGCCAGCTCACCACCGTGGAGGGGCGGCTTTCATGGCTACACCTTC. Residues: CASSPPWRGGFHGYTF.